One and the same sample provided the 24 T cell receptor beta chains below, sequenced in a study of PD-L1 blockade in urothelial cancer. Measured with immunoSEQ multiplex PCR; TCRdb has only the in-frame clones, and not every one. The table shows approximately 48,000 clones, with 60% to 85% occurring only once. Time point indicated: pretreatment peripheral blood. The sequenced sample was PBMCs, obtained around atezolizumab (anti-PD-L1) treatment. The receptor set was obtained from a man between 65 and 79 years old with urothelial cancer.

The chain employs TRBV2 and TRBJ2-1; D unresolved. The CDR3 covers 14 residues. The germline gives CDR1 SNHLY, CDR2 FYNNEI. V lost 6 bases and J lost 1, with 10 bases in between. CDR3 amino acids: CASRVAPSYNEQFF. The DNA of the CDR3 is TGTGCCAGCAGGGTAGCCCCTTCCTACAATGAGCAGTTCTTC.

The CDR3, as DNA: TGTGCCAGCAGCTCCGGGGGGAAGGAGCAGTTCTTC. Protein: CASSSGGKEQFF. This sequence joins TRBV27 and TRBJ2-1, with 7 bases aligning to TRBD2. Trimming cost V 6 bases and J 10 bases; bases outside gene matches: 6. Germline V gene lookup returns CDR1 MNHEY and CDR2 SMNVEV (reference sequence). The CDR3 length is 12 residues.

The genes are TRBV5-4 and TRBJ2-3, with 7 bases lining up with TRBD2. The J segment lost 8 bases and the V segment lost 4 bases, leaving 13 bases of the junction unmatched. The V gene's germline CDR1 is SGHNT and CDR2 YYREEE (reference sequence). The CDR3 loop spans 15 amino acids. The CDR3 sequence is CASSPLAGFRGTQYF. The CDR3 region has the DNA TGTGCCAGCAGCCCATTAGCGGGTTTTCGAGGTACGCAGTATTTT. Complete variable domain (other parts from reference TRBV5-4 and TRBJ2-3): ETGVTQSPTHLIKTRGQQVTLRCSSQSGHNTVSWYQQALGQGPQFIFQYYREEENGRGNFPPRFSGLQFPNYSSELNVNALELDDSALYLCASSPLAGFRGTQYFGPGTRLTVL.

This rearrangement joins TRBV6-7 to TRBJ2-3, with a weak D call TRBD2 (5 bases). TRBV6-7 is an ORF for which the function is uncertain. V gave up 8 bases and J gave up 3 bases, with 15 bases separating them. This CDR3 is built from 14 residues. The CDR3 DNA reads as TGTGCCAGCGTAAGAGGGAGACATACAGATACGCAGTATTTT. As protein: CASVRGRHTDTQYF.

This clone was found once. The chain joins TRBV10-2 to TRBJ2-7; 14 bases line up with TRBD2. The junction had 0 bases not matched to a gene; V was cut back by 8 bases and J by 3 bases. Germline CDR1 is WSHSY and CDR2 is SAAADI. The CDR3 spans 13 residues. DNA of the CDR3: TGCGCCAGCGGGACTAGCGGGAGCTACGAGCAGTACTTC. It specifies CASGTSGSYEQYF.

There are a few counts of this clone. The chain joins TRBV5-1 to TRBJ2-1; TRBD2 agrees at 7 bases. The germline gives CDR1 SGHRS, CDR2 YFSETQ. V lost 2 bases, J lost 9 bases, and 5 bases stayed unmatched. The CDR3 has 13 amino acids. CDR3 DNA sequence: TGCGCCAGCAGCTTCAGCTGGGAGGGTGAGCAGTTCTTC. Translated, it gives CASSFSWEGEQFF.

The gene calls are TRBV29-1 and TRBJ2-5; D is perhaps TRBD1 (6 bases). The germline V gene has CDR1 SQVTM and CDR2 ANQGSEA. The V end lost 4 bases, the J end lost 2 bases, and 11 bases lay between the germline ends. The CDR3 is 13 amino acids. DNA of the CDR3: TGCAGCGTTGCGAGGACAGTTCAAGAGACCCAGTACTTC. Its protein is CSVARTVQETQYF.

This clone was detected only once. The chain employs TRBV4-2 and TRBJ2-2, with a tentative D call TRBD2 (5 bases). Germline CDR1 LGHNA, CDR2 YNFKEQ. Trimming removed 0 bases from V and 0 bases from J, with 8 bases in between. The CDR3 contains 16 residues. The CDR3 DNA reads TGTGCCAGCAGCCAAGATCCGGGAACGAACACCGGGGAGCTGTTTTTT. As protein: CASSQDPGTNTGELFF.

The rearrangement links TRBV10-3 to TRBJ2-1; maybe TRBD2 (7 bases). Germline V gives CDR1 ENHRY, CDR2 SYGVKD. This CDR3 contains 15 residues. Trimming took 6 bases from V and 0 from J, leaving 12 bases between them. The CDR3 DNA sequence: TGTGCCATCAGCGTGGGAGGGGGCTCCTACAATGAGCAGTTCTTC. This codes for CAISVGGGSYNEQFF.

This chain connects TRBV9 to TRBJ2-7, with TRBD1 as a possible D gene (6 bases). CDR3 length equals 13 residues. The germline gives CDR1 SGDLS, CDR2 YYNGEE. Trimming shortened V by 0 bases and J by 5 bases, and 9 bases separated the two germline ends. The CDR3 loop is CASSVGTAHEQYF. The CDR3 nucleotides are TGTGCCAGCAGCGTAGGGACAGCCCACGAGCAGTACTTC.

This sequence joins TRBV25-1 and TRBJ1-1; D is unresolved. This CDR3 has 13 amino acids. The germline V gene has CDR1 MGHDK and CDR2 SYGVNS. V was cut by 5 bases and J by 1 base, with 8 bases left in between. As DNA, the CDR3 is TGTGCCAGCAGTACAGCAACGAACACTGAAGCTTTCTTT. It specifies CASSTATNTEAFF.

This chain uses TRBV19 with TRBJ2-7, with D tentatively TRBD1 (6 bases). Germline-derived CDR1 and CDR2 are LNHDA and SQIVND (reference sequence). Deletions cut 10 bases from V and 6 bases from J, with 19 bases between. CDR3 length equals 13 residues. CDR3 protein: CATLGQTASEQYF. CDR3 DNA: TGTGCCACCCTCGGACAGACCGCTTCCGAGCAGTACTTC.

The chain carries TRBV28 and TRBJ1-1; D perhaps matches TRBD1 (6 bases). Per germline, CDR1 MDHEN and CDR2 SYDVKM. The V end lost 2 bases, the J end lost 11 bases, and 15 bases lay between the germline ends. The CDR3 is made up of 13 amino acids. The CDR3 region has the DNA TGTGCCAGCAGTTTAAATGGCAGGGGCAAGGCTTTCTTT. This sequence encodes CASSLNGRGKAFF.

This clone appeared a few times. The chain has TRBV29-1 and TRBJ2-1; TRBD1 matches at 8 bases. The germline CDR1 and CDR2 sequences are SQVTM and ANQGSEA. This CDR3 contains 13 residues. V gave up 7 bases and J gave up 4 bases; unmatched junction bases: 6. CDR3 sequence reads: CSGGQGGYNEQFF. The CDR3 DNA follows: TGCAGCGGAGGACAGGGCGGATACAATGAGCAGTTCTTC.

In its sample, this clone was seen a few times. CDR3 sequence: CASSSLSGQPQHF. As DNA, the CDR3 is TGTGCCAGCAGTTCCCTAAGCGGTCAGCCCCAGCATTTT. V usage is TRBV27 and J usage is TRBJ1-5, with no clear D. CDR3 length: 13 amino acids. The germline gives CDR1 MNHEY, CDR2 SMNVEV (reference sequence). Trimming removed 4 bases from V and 6 bases from J, with 10 bases in between.

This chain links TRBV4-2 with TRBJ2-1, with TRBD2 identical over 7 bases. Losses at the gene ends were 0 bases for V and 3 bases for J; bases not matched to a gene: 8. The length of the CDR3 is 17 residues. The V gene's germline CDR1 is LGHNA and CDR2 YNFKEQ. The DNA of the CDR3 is TGTGCCAGCAGCCAAGATTCGAGGCTAGCGGACTACAATGAGCAGTTCTTC. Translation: CASSQDSRLADYNEQFF.

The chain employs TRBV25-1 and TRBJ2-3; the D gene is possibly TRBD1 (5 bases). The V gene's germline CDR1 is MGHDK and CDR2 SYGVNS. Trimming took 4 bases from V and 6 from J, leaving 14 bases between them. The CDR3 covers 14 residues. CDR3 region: CASSGLRGGDTQYF. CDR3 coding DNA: TGTGCCAGCAGTGGCCTTAGGGGTGGTGATACGCAGTATTTT.

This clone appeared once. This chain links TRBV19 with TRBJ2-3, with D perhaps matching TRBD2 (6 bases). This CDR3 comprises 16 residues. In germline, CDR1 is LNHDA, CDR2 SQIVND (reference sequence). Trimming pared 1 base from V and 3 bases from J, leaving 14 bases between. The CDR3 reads CASSIGDSRGTDTQYF. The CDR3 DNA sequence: TGTGCCAGTAGTATAGGGGACTCAAGAGGTACAGATACGCAGTATTTT.

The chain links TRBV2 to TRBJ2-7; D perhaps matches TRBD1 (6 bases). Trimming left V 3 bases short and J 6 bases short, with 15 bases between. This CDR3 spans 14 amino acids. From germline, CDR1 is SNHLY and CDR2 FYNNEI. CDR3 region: CASSDLGALGEQYF. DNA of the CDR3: TGTGCCAGCAGTGATTTGGGGGCGCTTGGCGAGCAGTACTTC.

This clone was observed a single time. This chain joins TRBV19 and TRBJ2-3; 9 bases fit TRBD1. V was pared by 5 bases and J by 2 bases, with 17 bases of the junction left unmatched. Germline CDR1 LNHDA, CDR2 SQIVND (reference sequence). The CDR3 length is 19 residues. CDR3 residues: CASSPLSWTGQGVTDTQYF. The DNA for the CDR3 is TGTGCCAGTAGTCCCCTAAGTTGGACGGGACAGGGTGTCACAGATACGCAGTATTTT.

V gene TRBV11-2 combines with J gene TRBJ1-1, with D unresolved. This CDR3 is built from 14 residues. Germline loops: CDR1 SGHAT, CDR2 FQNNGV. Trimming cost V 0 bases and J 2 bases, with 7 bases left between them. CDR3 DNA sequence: TGTGCCAGCAGCTTAGATCTGTCCAACACTGAAGCTTTCTTT. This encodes CASSLDLSNTEAFF. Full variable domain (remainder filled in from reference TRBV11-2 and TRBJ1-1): EAGVAQSPRYKIIEKRQSVAFWCNPISGHATLYWYQQILGQGPKLLIQFQNNGVVDDSQLPKDRFSAERLKGVDSTLKIQPAKLEDSAVYLCASSLDLSNTEAFFGQGTRLTVV.

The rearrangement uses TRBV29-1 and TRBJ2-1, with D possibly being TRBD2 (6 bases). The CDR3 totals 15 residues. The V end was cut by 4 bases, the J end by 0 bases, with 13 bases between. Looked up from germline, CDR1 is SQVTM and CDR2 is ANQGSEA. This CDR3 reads CSVGGDPSSYNEQFF. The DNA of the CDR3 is TGCAGCGTTGGGGGGGACCCTAGCTCCTACAATGAGCAGTTCTTC.

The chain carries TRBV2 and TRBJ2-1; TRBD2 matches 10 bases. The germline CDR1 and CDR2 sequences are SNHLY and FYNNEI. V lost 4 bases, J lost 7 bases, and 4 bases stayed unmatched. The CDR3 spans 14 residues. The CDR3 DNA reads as TGTGCCAGCAGTGTAGCGGGAGGCCAGAATGAGCAGTTCTTC. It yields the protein CASSVAGGQNEQFF.

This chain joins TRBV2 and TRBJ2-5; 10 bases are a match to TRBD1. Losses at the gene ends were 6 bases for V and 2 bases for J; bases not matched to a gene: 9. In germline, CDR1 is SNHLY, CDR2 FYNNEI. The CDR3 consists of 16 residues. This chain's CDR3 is CASRRYPGQGQETQYF. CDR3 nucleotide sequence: TGTGCCAGCAGACGATACCCGGGACAGGGGCAAGAGACCCAGTACTTC.